The rows below give T cell receptor beta chains drawn from one sample of a study of patients and donors after allogeneic stem cell transplantation. From the RT-PCR reads, TCRdb called clonotypes with MiXCR, one entry per CDR3 protein. This table holds 920,000 or so distinct CDR3 sequences, approximately 18% found once. The sample taken for sequencing was blood, either unsorted or a sorted T cell fraction (not recorded which). These TCRs come from a human donor who was either an allogeneic HSCT recipient or a stem cell or donor lymphocyte infusion donor (not recorded which). It is not recorded whose cells these are; they may come from a transplant donor. CDR3s include the opening cysteine and the closing phenylalanine or tryptophan. The D gene is left open where the match is weak. Only part of the rows carry a size: once, few, many, or a class if the clone is expanded.

D gene,J gene,V gene,clone size,CDR3 DNA,CDR3 protein
-,TRBJ2-7,TRBV27,few,TGTGCCAGCAGTCAAATTGGACAGTTCAGCTTACGGGAGCAGTACTTC,CASSQIGQFSLREQYF
-,TRBJ2-7,TRBV7-9,few,TGTGCCAGCAGCTTTAGTTCAGAGGGGGACTACGAGCAGTACTTC,CASSFSSEGDYEQYF
-,TRBJ2-7,TRBV27,-,TGTGCCAGCAGTTTATCTAGCGGTTATTACTACGAGCAGTACTTC,CASSLSSGYYYEQYF
TRBD1,TRBJ1-5,TRBV4-2,many,TGTGCCAGCAGCCAAGATTTGAGACAGGGAAATCAGCCCCAGCATTTT,CASSQDLRQGNQPQHF
-,TRBJ1-2,TRBV12-3/TRBV12-4,few,TGTGCCAGCAGCGACAGATTCTATGGCTACACCTTC,CASSDRFYGYTF
-,TRBJ2-1,TRBV5-1,-,TGCGCCAGCAGCTGGACTGATGCGGGGTGGTACAATGAGCAGTTCTTC,CASSWTDAGWYNEQFF
TRBD2,TRBJ2-1,TRBV7-2,-,TGTGCCAGCAGCTACCCGGGACTAACATACAATGAGCAGTTCTTC,CASSYPGLTYNEQFF
-,TRBJ2-7,TRBV6-2/TRBV6-3,-,TGTGCCAGCAGTGAACGAGGTCCCACCTACGTGCAGTACTTC,CASSERGPTYVQYF
TRBD1,TRBJ1-2,TRBV4-2,few,TGTGCCAGCAGCCAGAGGAGGGGCAGGGGGTCCTATGGCTACACCTTC,CASSQRRGRGSYGYTF
TRBD2,TRBJ2-7,TRBV11-1,-,TGTGCCAGCAGCTCAAGGACTAGCGGGGGATCCAGCTCCTACGAGCAGTACTTC,CASSSRTSGGSSSYEQYF
-,TRBJ2-7,TRBV7-2,-,TGTGCCAGCAGCCCCGACATGTGGGGGGGCCTAGGGTACGAGCAGTACTTC,CASSPDMWGGLGYEQYF
-,TRBJ1-5,TRBV5-5,few,TGTGCCAGCAGCGGAAACAGGGGCAATCAGCCCCAGCATTTT,CASSGNRGNQPQHF
TRBD1,TRBJ1-4,TRBV29-1,few,TGCAGCGCCCGACAGGGGGCGACGGAAAAACTGTTTTTT,CSARQGATEKLFF
TRBD1,TRBJ2-7,TRBV9,-,TGTGCCAGCAGCTACGGACAGGGGAGAGGCGAGCAGTACTTC,CASSYGQGRGEQYF
-,TRBJ2-3,TRBV11-2,few,TGTGCCAGCAGACGATCTAGCACAGATACGCAGTATTTT,CASRRSSTDTQYF
-,TRBJ1-4,TRBV9,-,TGTGCCAGCAGCGCTTCAGTGGCAACTAATGAAAAACTGTTTTTT,CASSASVATNEKLFF
-,TRBJ2-1,TRBV12-3/TRBV12-4,-,TGTGCCAGCAATAATGGGGACGGGAGCTCCTACAATGAGCAGTTCTTC,CASNNGDGSSYNEQFF
TRBD2,TRBJ2-7,TRBV20-1,-,TGCAGTGCTAGAAGGAGGCTAGCGGGAGGCTACGAGCAGTACTTC,CSARRRLAGGYEQYF
-,TRBJ2-3,TRBV12-3/TRBV12-4,many,TGTGCCAGCAGTGGGTTACCCGAGAGCACAGATACGCAGTATTTT,CASSGLPESTDTQYF
-,TRBJ2-1,TRBV11-2,few,TGTGCCAGCAGCTTAGAAGGACTCCTTCCCAATGAGCAGTTCTTC,CASSLEGLLPNEQFF
TRBD1,TRBJ2-7,TRBV6-5,-,TGTGCCAGCAGTCACTCTATCGGGACAGGGGTAGGTGGCGAGCAGTACTTC,CASSHSIGTGVGGEQYF
-,TRBJ2-2,TRBV6-5,-,TGTGCCAGCAGTTATTTCGGGGAGGACACCGGGGAGCTGTTTTTT,CASSYFGEDTGELFF
TRBD1,TRBJ1-2,TRBV27,few,TGTGCCAGCAGTTTCGGAGGACAGGGCCCCGGCTACACCTTC,CASSFGGQGPGYTF
-,TRBJ2-2,TRBV12-3/TRBV12-4,-,TGTGCCAGCAACGACTACCGAGCCGGGGAGCTGTTTTTT,CASNDYRAGELFF
-,TRBJ1-1,TRBV29-1,-,TGCACCCTAGGGCCGAACACTGAAGCTTTCTTT,CTLGPNTEAFF
-,TRBJ1-5,TRBV11-2,-,TGTGCCAGCAGCTACGGGCCAAGTACTCAGCCCCAGCATTTT,CASSYGPSTQPQHF
TRBD1,TRBJ2-7,TRBV20-1,few,TGCAGTACCCTATCCGGGACAGGGGCCTACGAGCAGTACTTC,CSTLSGTGAYEQYF
TRBD1,TRBJ1-4,TRBV9,-,TGTGCCAGCAGCGCCAACTCAGGGGGGCATGAAAAACTGTTTTTT,CASSANSGGHEKLFF
TRBD1,TRBJ1-2,TRBV12-3/TRBV12-4,few,TGTGCCAGCAGTGATCCAGGGGGCGCGAACTATGGCTACACCTTC,CASSDPGGANYGYTF
TRBD1,TRBJ2-7,TRBV7-2,-,TGTGCCAGCAGCCTCGAGACAGGGACCTACGAGCAGTACTTC,CASSLETGTYEQYF
-,TRBJ2-3,TRBV12-3/TRBV12-4,few,TGTGCCAGCAGACCCTGGGGCAGCACAGATACGCAGTATTTT,CASRPWGSTDTQYF
-,TRBJ2-7,TRBV5-1,few,TGCGCCAGCAGCTTGGCACAGGGTGGCCCCTACGAGCAGTACTTC,CASSLAQGGPYEQYF
-,TRBJ1-6,TRBV12-3/TRBV12-4,few,TGTGCCAGCAGCTTCAGGGACGTGGTTAAATCACCCCTCCACTTT,CASSFRDVVKSPLHF
TRBD1,TRBJ1-4,TRBV25-1,few,TGTGCCAGCACCCCGGACAGGGGCGCAGGGGAAAAACTGTTTTTT,CASTPDRGAGEKLFF
TRBD1,TRBJ2-1,TRBV7-2,-,TGTGCCAGCAGCTCTCGACAGGGGAGCCCCAATGAGCAGTTCTTC,CASSSRQGSPNEQFF
-,TRBJ2-7,TRBV30,-,TGTGCCTGGTCCATCTTCCGGGGGGCCAATTTCGAGCAGTACTTC,CAWSIFRGANFEQYF
-,TRBJ2-3,TRBV4-2,-,TGTGCCAGCAGCCAAGAGTCCCGCGATACGCAGTATTTT,CASSQESRDTQYF
-,TRBJ1-1,TRBV12-3/TRBV12-4,-,TGTGCCAGCAGTTTAGTGAGGACTGAAGCTTTCTTT,CASSLVRTEAFF
TRBD1,TRBJ1-1,TRBV30,-,TGTGCCTGGAGTGTACAGGGGACTGAAGCTTTCTTT,CAWSVQGTEAFF
TRBD1,TRBJ2-3,TRBV25-1,few,TGTGCCAGCAGTGAATATGGAACGACAGGGGTTTTCCCAGATACGCAGTATTTT,CASSEYGTTGVFPDTQYF
-,TRBJ2-3,TRBV12-3/TRBV12-4,-,TGTGCCAGCAGACCGTGTGATACGCAGTATTTT,CASRPCDTQYF
-,TRBJ2-3,TRBV20-1,-,TGCAGTGCGAGGTGGGCGGGCAACACAGATACGCAGTATTTT,CSARWAGNTDTQYF
-,TRBJ1-2,TRBV9,-,TGTGCCAGCAGCGTACTAACCGACTCCCGGAGAGGCTACACCTTC,CASSVLTDSRRGYTF
TRBD2,TRBJ2-1,TRBV25-1,-,TGTGCCAGCAGTGACGGACTAGCGGTCTACAATGAGCAGTTCTTC,CASSDGLAVYNEQFF
-,TRBJ2-7,TRBV7-8,-,TGTGCCAGCAGCTTAGCGGGGACGGCAACCTACGAGCAGTACTTC,CASSLAGTATYEQYF
TRBD2,TRBJ2-3,TRBV6-1,few,TGTGCCAGCAGCCGCGCCGGAGCGGGGGATGGTGATACGCAGTATTTT,CASSRAGAGDGDTQYF
TRBD2,TRBJ2-1,TRBV12-3/TRBV12-4,many,TGTGCCAGCAGTTTGACGGGGGGGGCCCGTGAGCAGTTCTTC,CASSLTGGAREQFF
-,TRBJ2-4,TRBV6-2/TRBV6-3,few,TGTGCCAGCAGTTACTCGCAGGGCCAAAGCATTCAGTACTTC,CASSYSQGQSIQYF
-,TRBJ2-1,TRBV5-1,-,TGCGCCAGCAGCTCGCGCCGTCAGCGCGGGAATGAGCAGTTCTTC,CASSSRRQRGNEQFF
-,TRBJ2-2,TRBV6-6,few,TGTGCCAGCAGCGCCCAGGCCGGGGAGCTGTTTTTT,CASSAQAGELFF
TRBD1,TRBJ2-7,TRBV5-1,few,TGCGCCAGCAGCTCACAGGGGAGAGTCCCCTACGAGCAGTACTTC,CASSSQGRVPYEQYF